Presented here are 26 T cell receptor beta chains from one specimen sequenced in a study of blood T cell repertoires in COVID-19. TCRdb's copy holds only in-frame clones and misses some; the assay was immunoSEQ multiplex PCR. The table records fewer than 250,000 clones, more than 75% of them present only once. The sequenced sample consisted of PBMCs or T cells enriched from blood (not recorded which). The receptors come from a woman aged 45 to 65 with acute COVID-19.

This clone showed up just a few times. The chain has TRBV28 and TRBJ2-2; TRBD1 matches 11 bases. The trim removed 5 bases at V and 8 bases at J, leaving 10 bases unmatched. CDR3 length: 16 amino acids. The germline V gene encodes CDR1 MDHEN and CDR2 SYDVKM. In DNA, the CDR3 is TGTGCCAGCAGTAACGCAGGGACAGGGGGAGAGGGGGAGCTGTTTTTT. Protein: CASSNAGTGGEGELFF.

The V and J genes are TRBV28 and TRBJ1-1; 8 bases align to TRBD1. CDR3 length equals 19 residues. Germline trimming cut 4 bases from V and 4 bases from J; bases unmatched to any gene: 20. Germline CDR1 is MDHEN and CDR2 is SYDVKM. CDR3 sequence: CASSSVLDRQGSVSTEAFF. In DNA, the CDR3 is TGTGCCAGCAGTTCCGTCCTGGACCGACAGGGGTCAGTGAGCACTGAAGCTTTCTTT.

This clone was picked up a small number of times. The V and J genes are TRBV7-9 and TRBJ2-7, with 8 bases aligning to TRBD1. The CDR3 consists of 12 residues. J gave up 4 bases and V 5 bases, and 1 base lay outside the gene matches. CDR1 SEHNR and CDR2 FQNEAQ come from the germline V gene (reference sequence). The CDR3 loop is CASSRQGYEQYV. The CDR3 bases are TGTGCCAGCAGCCGACAGGGGTACGAGCAGTACGTC.

The V and J genes are TRBV2 and TRBJ1-4, with D tentatively TRBD1 (5 bases). V gave up 5 bases and J gave up 3 bases, with 10 bases separating them. Germline V gives CDR1 SNHLY, CDR2 FYNNEI. This CDR3 spans 14 amino acids. The CDR3 reads CASSRGAANEKLFF. The DNA of the CDR3 is TGTGCCAGCAGTCGTGGGGCGGCTAATGAAAAACTGTTTTTT.

This chain connects TRBV6-2 or TRBV6-3 to TRBJ2-3; D is ambiguous. Trimming shortened V by 5 bases and J by 2 bases, and 8 bases separated the two germline ends. The CDR3 is 13 residues long. Germline CDR1 is MNHEY and CDR2 is SVGEGT. As DNA, the CDR3 is TGTGCCAGCAGTCTGGCCCTCACAGATACGCAGTATTTT. Translating gives CASSLALTDTQYF.

This chain uses TRBV6-1 with TRBJ2-2; D might be TRBD1 (6 bases). V was shortened by 0 bases and J by 1 base, with 15 bases between the two germline ends. CDR3 length: 18 residues. Per the germline V gene, CDR1 is MNHNS and CDR2 is SASEGT. For the CDR3, the DNA is TGTGCCAGCAGTGAAGCGCCCGCCGTCAGGGGGAACACCGGGGAGCTGTTTTTT. Translated: CASSEAPAVRGNTGELFF.

Regarding this clone: Other DNA variants within this sample encode the same CDR3. The chain is built from TRBV7-9 and TRBJ1-2, with TRBD1 matching over 9 bases. The CDR3 is 13 residues long. The germline gives CDR1 SEHNR, CDR2 FQNEAQ (reference sequence). With V trimmed by 1 base and J by 8 bases, 2 bases remained unmatched. CDR3 DNA sequence: TGTGCCAGCAGCTTAGGGGACAGGGTCGGCTACACCTTC. It is translated as CASSLGDRVGYTF.

The rearrangement joins TRBV28 to TRBJ1-5; TRBD1 might be the D (5 bases). The V and J ends lost 7 bases and 9 bases respectively, with 16 bases between them. The V gene's germline CDR1 is MDHEN and CDR2 SYDVKM. CDR3 length: 13 residues. CDR3 amino acids: CASMGGRRGPQHF. In DNA, the CDR3 is TGTGCCAGCATGGGCGGGAGGAGGGGGCCCCAGCATTTT.

This chain links TRBV7-9 with TRBJ2-5, with TRBD2 as a possible D gene (7 bases). CDR3 length: 16 residues. Trimming pared 5 bases from V and 1 base from J, leaving 17 bases between. Germline V gives CDR1 SEHNR, CDR2 FQNEAQ (reference sequence). This chain's CDR3 is CASSRSGRGPQETQYF. Written as DNA, the CDR3 is TGTGCCAGCAGCCGTTCGGGGCGGGGGCCCCAAGAGACCCAGTACTTC.

This chain uses TRBV19 with TRBJ2-4; D is possibly TRBD2 (5 bases). V was pared by 4 bases and J by 5 bases, with 15 bases between. Per germline, CDR1 LNHDA and CDR2 SQIVND (reference sequence). The CDR3 length is 15 residues. Written as DNA, the CDR3 is TGTGCCAGTAGTAAGGTGCGGCGGGCTGAAAACATTCAGTACTTC. Translated: CASSKVRRAENIQYF. Full variable domain (missing parts from reference TRBV19 and TRBJ2-4): DGGITQSPKYLFRKEGQNVTLSCEQNLNHDAMYWYRQDPGQGLRLIYYSQIVNDFQKGDIAEGYSVSREKKESFPLTVTSAQKNPTAFYLCASSKVRRAENIQYFGAGTRLSVL.

This clone was observed a handful of times. This chain uses TRBV6-5 with TRBJ1-1, with a weak D call TRBD1 (6 bases). Trimming stripped 7 bases from V and 2 bases from J, with 14 bases between. This CDR3 contains 14 residues. Germline V lookup: CDR1 MNHEY, CDR2 SVGAGI. The chain's CDR3 is CASITTGPNTEAFF. Written as DNA, the CDR3 is TGTGCCAGCATCACCACAGGGCCCAACACTGAAGCTTTCTTT.

The chain employs TRBV28 and TRBJ1-3, with a possible D match to TRBD1 (6 bases). The germline V and J ends were trimmed by 7 bases and 4 bases, with 11 bases remaining between them. Germline CDR1 is MDHEN and CDR2 is SYDVKM. CDR3 length: 13 amino acids. The CDR3 protein is CASTGGLGNTIYF. The CDR3 nucleotides read TGTGCCAGCACCGGGGGGCTAGGAAACACCATATATTTT.

The chain couples TRBV30 to TRBJ2-1, with no clear D. The V end lost 5 bases, the J end lost 9 bases, and 14 bases lay between the germline ends. CDR3 length: 12 residues. CDR1 GTSNPN and CDR2 SVGIG come from the germline V gene (reference sequence). The CDR3 bases are TGTGCCTGGGAGGCTCCAAGGAGTGAGCAGTTCTTC. Its protein product is CAWEAPRSEQFF.

V gene TRBV7-2 combines with J gene TRBJ1-1; 8 nucleotides align to TRBD1. The CDR3 loop spans 14 amino acids. The trim removed 4 bases at V and 3 bases at J, leaving 4 bases unmatched. Germline loops: CDR1 SGHTA, CDR2 FQGNSA. The CDR3 loop is CASSYDRGHTEAFF. CDR3 bases: TGTGCCAGCAGCTACGACAGGGGTCACACTGAAGCTTTCTTT. Supplemented by reference TRBV7-2 and TRBJ1-1, the full variable domain reads GAGVSQSPSNKVTEKGKDVELRCDPISGHTALYWYRQSLGQGLEFLIYFQGNSAPDKSGLPSDRFSAERTGGSVSTLTIQRTQQEDSAVYLCASSYDRGHTEAFFGQGTRLTVV.

Only a few counts were recorded for this clone. The chain joins TRBV19 to TRBJ1-5, with 10 nucleotides matching TRBD1. The CDR3 has 16 residues. The J segment lost 2 bases and the V segment lost 7 bases, leaving 8 bases of the junction unmatched. Per the germline V gene, CDR1 is LNHDA and CDR2 is SQIVND (reference sequence). The DNA for the CDR3 is TGTGCCAGTACTGTGACAGGGGGCGCGGGCAATCAGCCCCAGCATTTT. This encodes CASTVTGGAGNQPQHF.

The chain combines TRBV28 with TRBJ2-3, with D perhaps matching TRBD1 (5 bases). Germline-derived CDR1 and CDR2 are MDHEN and SYDVKM. Trimming pared 5 bases from V and 8 bases from J, leaving 14 bases between. The CDR3 sequence is 13 residues long. The CDR3 sequence: CASSGAPLGTQYF. The CDR3 coding sequence is TGTGCCAGCAGTGGGGCCCCCCTGGGTACGCAGTATTTT. The full variable domain, in which reference TRBV28 and TRBJ2-3 provide the parts outside the CDR3, is DVKVTQSSRYLVKRTGEKVFLECVQDMDHENMFWYRQDPGLGLRLIYFSYDVKMKEKGDIPEGYSVSREKKERFSLILESASTNQTSMYLCASSGAPLGTQYFGPGTRLTVL.

The V gene is TRBV2, the J gene TRBJ1-5; D ambiguous. With 6 bases removed from V and 1 base from J, the gap between germline ends came to 7 bases. The CDR3 length is 13 residues. Germline lookup yields CDR1 SNHLY and CDR2 FYNNEI. For the CDR3, the DNA is TGTGCCAGCAGGGCGAGGAGCAATCAGCCCCAGCATTTT. Protein: CASRARSNQPQHF.

V gene TRBV23-1 combines with J gene TRBJ2-2; 10 bases match TRBD1. TRBV23-1 is identified as an open reading frame with a role that is uncertain. J lost 4 bases, V lost 1 base, and 12 bases had no gene match. This CDR3 contains 19 residues. The CDR3 loop reads CASSQYCVGGQGGTGELFF. In DNA, the CDR3 is TGCGCCAGCAGTCAATATTGCGTCGGCGGACAGGGGGGCACCGGGGAGCTGTTTTTT.

The V and J genes are TRBV28 and TRBJ2-1, with TRBD1 identical over 11 bases. Trimming removed 8 bases from V and 3 bases from J; junction bases left unmatched: 15. Germline V gives CDR1 MDHEN, CDR2 SYDVKM. The CDR3 is made up of 18 amino acids. In nucleotides, the CDR3 is TGTGCCAGCGGCCGGGACAGGGGGTCTTACTCCCTCTACAATGAGCAGTTCTTC. As protein: CASGRDRGSYSLYNEQFF.

The rearrangement joins TRBV19 to TRBJ1-2; D remains ambiguous. The length of the CDR3 is 13 residues. Germline V gene sequence: CDR1 LNHDA, CDR2 SQIVND (reference sequence). Between the trimmed V and J ends, which lost 4 bases and 4 bases, there was a span of 10 bases. DNA of the CDR3: TGTGCCAGTAGTAACCAGATACGCTATGGCTACACCTTC. As protein: CASSNQIRYGYTF.

This clone came up a few times. The genes are TRBV2 and TRBJ1-5; 7 positions match TRBD1. J gave up 5 bases and V 6 bases, and 7 bases lay outside the gene matches. The CDR3 loop spans 14 amino acids. Germline CDR1 reads SNHLY; CDR2 reads FYNNEI. In DNA form, the CDR3 reads TGTGCCAGCAGCGAACAGGGGTCCCATCAGCCCCAGCATTTT. Protein product: CASSEQGSHQPQHF.

The chain links TRBV29-1 to TRBJ1-1; D unresolved. Germline CDR1 and CDR2: SQVTM and ANQGSEA. Trimming stripped 5 bases from V and 7 bases from J, with 5 bases between. The CDR3 has 9 residues. CDR3 sequence: CSVTNEAFF. Written as DNA, the CDR3 is TGCAGCGTTACTAATGAAGCTTTCTTT. The variable domain in full, with the rest retrieved from reference TRBV29-1 and TRBJ1-1, is SAVISQKPSRDICQRGTSLTIQCQVDSQVTMMFWYRQQPGQSLTLIATANQGSEATYESGFVIDKFPISRPNLTFSTLTVSNMSPEDSSIYLCSVTNEAFFGQGTRLTVV.

Notes on this clone: Distinct nucleotide sequences in the sample also encode this CDR3. This chain connects TRBV6-1 to TRBJ2-5, with 12 nucleotides matching TRBD2. The germline V gene has CDR1 MNHNS and CDR2 SASEGT. CDR3 length equals 15 residues. V gave up 2 bases and J gave up 5 bases; unmatched junction bases: 3. CDR3 nucleotides: TGTGCCAGCAGTGAACTAGCGGGGGGGCCGGAGACCCAGTACTTC. It specifies CASSELAGGPETQYF.

V usage is TRBV19 and J usage is TRBJ1-5; 7 nucleotides align to TRBD1. CDR3 size: 19 residues. The V gene's germline CDR1 is LNHDA and CDR2 SQIVND (reference sequence). V gave up 2 bases and J gave up 1 base; unmatched junction bases: 14. The CDR3, as DNA: TGTGCCAGTAGTATATCCCTCCTACAGGGGCTGAGAAGCAATCAGCCCCAGCATTTT. Residues: CASSISLLQGLRSNQPQHF.

This clone occurred a few times. The V and J genes are TRBV29-1 and TRBJ2-2, with 11 bases aligning to TRBD2. The junction had 6 bases not matched to a gene; V was cut back by 4 bases and J by 8 bases. Germline lookup yields CDR1 SQVTM and CDR2 ANQGSEA. CDR3 size: 14 residues. The CDR3 DNA follows: TGCAGCGTTGCAGATAGCGGGGGGGCTGGGGAGCTGTTTTTT. It translates to CSVADSGGAGELFF.

The chain combines TRBV5-8 with TRBJ1-5, with D tentatively TRBD1 (5 bases). The CDR3 loop spans 15 amino acids. In germline, CDR1 is SGHTS, CDR2 YDEGEE. The V gene lost 5 bases and the J gene lost 0 bases, with 12 bases spanning the gap. The CDR3 sequence is CASRTRVNSNQPQHF. The DNA for the CDR3 is TGTGCCAGCAGGACCAGGGTCAATAGCAATCAGCCCCAGCATTTT.